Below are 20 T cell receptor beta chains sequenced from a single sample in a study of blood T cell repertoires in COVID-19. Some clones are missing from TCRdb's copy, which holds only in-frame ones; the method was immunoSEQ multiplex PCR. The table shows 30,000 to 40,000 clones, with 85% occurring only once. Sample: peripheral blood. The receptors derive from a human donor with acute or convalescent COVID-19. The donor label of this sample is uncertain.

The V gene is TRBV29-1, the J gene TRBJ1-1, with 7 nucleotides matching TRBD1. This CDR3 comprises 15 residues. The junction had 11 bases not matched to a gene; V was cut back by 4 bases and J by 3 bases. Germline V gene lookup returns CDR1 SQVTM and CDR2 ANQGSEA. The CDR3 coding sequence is TGCAGCGTTGCAACCGGGACAGCCAAACACACTGAAGCTTTCTTT. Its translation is CSVATGTAKHTEAFF. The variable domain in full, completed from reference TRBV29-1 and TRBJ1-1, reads SAVISQKPSRDICQRGTSLTIQCQVDSQVTMMFWYRQQPGQSLTLIATANQGSEATYESGFVIDKFPISRPNLTFSTLTVSNMSPEDSSIYLCSVATGTAKHTEAFFGQGTRLTVV.

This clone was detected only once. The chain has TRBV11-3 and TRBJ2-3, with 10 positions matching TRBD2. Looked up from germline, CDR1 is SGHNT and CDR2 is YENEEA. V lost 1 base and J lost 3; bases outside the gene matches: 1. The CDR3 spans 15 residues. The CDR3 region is CASSLVAGGTDTQYF. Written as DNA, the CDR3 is TGTGCCAGCAGCTTAGTAGCGGGGGGAACAGATACGCAGTATTTT.

The CDR3 spells CASSLESAGGLKNEQFF. The CDR3 coding sequence is TGTGCCAGCAGCCTTGAAAGCGCGGGAGGCCTAAAAAATGAGCAGTTCTTC. This chain connects TRBV3-1 (or the pseudogene TRBV3-2) to TRBJ2-1; 8 nucleotides agree with TRBD2. The trim removed 4 bases at V and 7 bases at J, leaving 15 bases unmatched. The length of the CDR3 is 17 residues. The germline V gene encodes CDR1 LGHDT and CDR2 YNNKEL (reference sequence).

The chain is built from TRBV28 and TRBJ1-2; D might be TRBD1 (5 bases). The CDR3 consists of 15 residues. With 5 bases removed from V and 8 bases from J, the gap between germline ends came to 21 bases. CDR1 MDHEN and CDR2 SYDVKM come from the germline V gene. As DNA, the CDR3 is TGTGCCAGCAGTATTCCCCAGGGTGCCGGGCGAGGCTACACCTTC. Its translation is CASSIPQGAGRGYTF.

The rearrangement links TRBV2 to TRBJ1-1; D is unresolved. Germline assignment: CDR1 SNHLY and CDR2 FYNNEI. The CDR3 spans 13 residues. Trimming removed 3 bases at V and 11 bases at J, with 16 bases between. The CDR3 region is CASSEDFLSNAFF. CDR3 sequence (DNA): TGTGCCAGCAGTGAGGACTTTTTATCGAATGCTTTCTTT.

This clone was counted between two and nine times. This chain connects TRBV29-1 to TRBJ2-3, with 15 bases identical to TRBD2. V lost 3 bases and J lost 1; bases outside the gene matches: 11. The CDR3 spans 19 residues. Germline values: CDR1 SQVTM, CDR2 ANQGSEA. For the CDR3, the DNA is TGCAGCGTTGAGTTTGCCGGACTAGCGGGGGGGCGGGGCACAGATACGCAGTATTTT. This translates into CSVEFAGLAGGRGTDTQYF.

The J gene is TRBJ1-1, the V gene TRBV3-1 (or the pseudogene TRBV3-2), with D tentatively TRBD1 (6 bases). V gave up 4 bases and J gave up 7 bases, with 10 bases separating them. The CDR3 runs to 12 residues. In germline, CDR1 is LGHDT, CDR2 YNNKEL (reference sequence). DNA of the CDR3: TGTGCCAGCAGCCGCCAGACAGGTGAAGCTTTCTTT. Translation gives CASSRQTGEAFF.

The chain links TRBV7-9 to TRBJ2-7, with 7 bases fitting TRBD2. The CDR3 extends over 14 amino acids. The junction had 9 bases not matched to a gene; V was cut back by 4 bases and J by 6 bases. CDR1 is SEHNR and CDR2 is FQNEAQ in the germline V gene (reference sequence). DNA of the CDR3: TGTGCCAGCAGCTCTGGACTAGGGTTCGCCGAGCAGTACTTC. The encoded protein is CASSSGLGFAEQYF.

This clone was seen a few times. The CDR3 sequence: CASSVDRQSGYTF. DNA for the CDR3: TGTGCCAGCAGCGTAGACAGACAGTCGGGCTACACCTTC. The genes are TRBV9 and TRBJ1-2; D possibly corresponds to TRBD1 (5 bases). Germline CDR1 reads SGDLS; CDR2 reads YYNGEE. V was clipped by 0 bases and J by 8 bases, with 11 bases between them. CDR3 length equals 13 residues.

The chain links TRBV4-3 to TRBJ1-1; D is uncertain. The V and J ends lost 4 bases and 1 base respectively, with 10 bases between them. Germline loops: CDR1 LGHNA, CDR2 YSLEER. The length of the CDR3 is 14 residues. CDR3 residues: CASSPRTTNTEAFF. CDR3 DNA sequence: TGCGCCAGCAGCCCCCGGACTACGAACACTGAAGCTTTCTTT.

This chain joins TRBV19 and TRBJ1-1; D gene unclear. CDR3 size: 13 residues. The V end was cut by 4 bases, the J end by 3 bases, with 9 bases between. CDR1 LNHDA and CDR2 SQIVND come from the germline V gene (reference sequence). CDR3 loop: CASSKREDTEAFF. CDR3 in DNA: TGTGCCAGTAGTAAGCGGGAGGACACTGAAGCTTTCTTT.

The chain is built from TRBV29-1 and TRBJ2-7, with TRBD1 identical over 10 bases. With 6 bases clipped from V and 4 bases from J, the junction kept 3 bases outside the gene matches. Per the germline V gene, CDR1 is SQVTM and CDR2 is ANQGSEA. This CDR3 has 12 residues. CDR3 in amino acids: CSVGTGVYEQYF. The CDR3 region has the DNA TGCAGCGTAGGGACAGGGGTATACGAGCAGTACTTC.

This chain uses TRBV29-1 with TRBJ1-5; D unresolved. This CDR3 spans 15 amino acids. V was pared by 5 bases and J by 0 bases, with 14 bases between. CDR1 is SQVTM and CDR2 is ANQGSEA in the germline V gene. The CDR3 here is CSVLGSTDSNQPQHF. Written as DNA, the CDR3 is TGCAGCGTTCTCGGGAGTACCGATAGCAATCAGCCCCAGCATTTT.

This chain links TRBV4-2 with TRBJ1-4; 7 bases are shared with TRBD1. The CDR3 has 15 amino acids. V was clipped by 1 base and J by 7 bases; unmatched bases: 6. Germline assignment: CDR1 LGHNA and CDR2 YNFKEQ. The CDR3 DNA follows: TGTGCCAGCAGCCAAGCGGGACAGAGCAGTGAAAAACTGTTTTTT. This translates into CASSQAGQSSEKLFF.

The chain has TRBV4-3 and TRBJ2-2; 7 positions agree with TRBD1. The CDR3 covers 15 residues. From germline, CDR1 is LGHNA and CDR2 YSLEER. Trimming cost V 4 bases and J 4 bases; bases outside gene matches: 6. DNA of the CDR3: TGCGCCAGCAGCCCAGGGGGTGGCGGCACCGGGGAGCTGTTTTTT. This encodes CASSPGGGGTGELFF.

The CDR3 spells CASSGTGDLQHF. CDR3 in DNA: TGTGCCAGCAGCGGGACAGGAGATCTCCAGCATTTT. The chain carries TRBV6-2 or TRBV6-3 and TRBJ1-5; TRBD1 aligns across 8 bases. Germline V gene sequence: CDR1 MNHEY, CDR2 SVGEGT. The CDR3 totals 12 residues. The junction had 7 bases not matched to a gene; V was cut back by 6 bases and J by 12 bases.

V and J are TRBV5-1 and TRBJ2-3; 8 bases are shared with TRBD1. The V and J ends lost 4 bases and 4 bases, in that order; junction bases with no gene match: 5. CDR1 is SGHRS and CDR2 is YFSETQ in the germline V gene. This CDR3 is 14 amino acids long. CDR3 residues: CASSDSTGADTQYF. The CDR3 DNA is TGCGCCAGCAGCGACTCGACAGGGGCAGATACGCAGTATTTT.

CDR3 in amino acids: CASSQDMRPNSPLHF. The CDR3 DNA follows: TGCGCCAGCAGCCAAGATATGAGGCCTAATTCACCCCTCCACTTT. V gene TRBV4-3 combines with J gene TRBJ1-6; unclear D gene. The germline V gene encodes CDR1 LGHNA and CDR2 YSLEER. The CDR3 is 15 residues long. The V and J ends lost 0 bases and 6 bases respectively, with 9 bases between them.

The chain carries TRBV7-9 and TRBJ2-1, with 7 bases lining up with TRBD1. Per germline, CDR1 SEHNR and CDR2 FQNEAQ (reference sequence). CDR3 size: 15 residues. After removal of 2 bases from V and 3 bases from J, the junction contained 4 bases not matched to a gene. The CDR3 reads CASSLFGQVYNEQFF. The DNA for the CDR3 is TGTGCCAGCAGCTTATTTGGACAGGTCTACAATGAGCAGTTCTTC.

The CDR3 is CASKTGAANTEAFF. The CDR3 coding sequence is TGTGCCAGCAAAACAGGGGCAGCAAACACTGAAGCTTTCTTT. The genes are TRBV7-3 and TRBJ1-1; 7 nucleotides match TRBD1. The V and J ends lost 7 bases and 2 bases, in that order; junction bases with no gene match: 7. Per germline, CDR1 SGHTA and CDR2 FQGTGA. The CDR3 is made up of 14 amino acids. The whole variable domain, remainder taken from reference TRBV7-3 and TRBJ1-1, is GAGVSQTPSNKVTEKGKYVELRCDPISGHTALYWYRQSLGQGPEFLIYFQGTGAADDSGLPNDRFFAVRPEGSVSTLKIQRTERGDSAVYLCASKTGAANTEAFFGQGTRLTVV.